Listed below are T cell receptor beta chains from one sample, sequenced in a study of T cell changes during pregnancy in multiple sclerosis. The data were produced by immunoSEQ multiplex PCR, yet TCRdb's version contains in-frame clones alone and is incomplete. The table includes 80,000 to 100,000 clones, 92% detected once. Sequencing used peripheral blood, obtained in the first trimester of pregnancy. Every receptor here comes from a female donor with multiple sclerosis, enrolled in a pregnancy study. Both conserved end residues are trimmed from each CDR3.

j_call v_call cdr3_length cdr3_aa
TRBJ2-7 TRBV30 11 AWGTSGSYEQY
TRBJ1-1 TRBV28 12 ASSLPGMNTEAF
TRBJ1-5 TRBV6-5 10 ASSPPNQPQH
TRBJ2-7 TRBV5-6 16 ASSFRTLAGGDSYEQY
TRBJ2-3 TRBV28 13 ASSLLSSGTDTQY
TRBJ2-1 TRBV15 11 ATRDRDYNEQF
TRBJ2-2 TRBV5-1 12 ASSRYRGTGELF
TRBJ2-1 TRBV6-6 11 ATTQGVDNEQF
TRBJ1-3 TRBV5-1 14 ASSLLGQSTGNTIY
TRBJ2-2 TRBV7-9 13 ASSLMPGGFGELF
TRBJ1-1 TRBV28 14 ASSFPMGRRNTEAF
TRBJ2-5 TRBV27 12 ASSLFSGQETQY
TRBJ2-7 TRBV28 11 ASSLDTSYEQY
TRBJ1-1 TRBV10-3 12 ASQTGGLNTEAF
TRBJ2-1 TRBV5-4 10 ASSLLNNEQF
TRBJ2-7 TRBV7-9 13 ASSLVMPGSYEQY
TRBJ2-1 TRBV4-1 12 ASSLNEVYNEQF
TRBJ1-1 TRBV28 13 ASSLGLGAYTEAF
TRBJ2-3 TRBV4-3 11 ASSTRGTDTQY
TRBJ2-1 TRBV6-1 13 ASRAGTSANNEQF
TRBJ1-4 TRBV7-9 13 ASSSALTTNEKLF
TRBJ2-7 TRBV10-3 10 AISSDSYEQY
TRBJ1-5 TRBV5-8 11 ASSFGGEQPQH